The rows below give T cell receptor beta chains drawn from one sample of a study of T-cell reconstitution after alpha-beta-depleted transplantation in children. TCRdb independently ran MiXCR on the PCR reads; one entry per CDR3 protein. The sample records about 640,000 distinct CDR3 sequences, approximately 15% being singletons. The sample in question was PBMCs from the stem cell graft donor, obtained from the stem cell graft. The receptors stem from a human donor who donated a stem cell graft to a child with acute myeloid leukemia. CDR3s include the opening cysteine and the closing phenylalanine or tryptophan. Fields, in order: clone size, V gene, J gene, D gene, CDR3 DNA, CDR3 protein. A D gene is named only where the DNA matches it firmly. A row's size may be missing; if present it is once, few, many or a size class.

>-|TRBV7-8|TRBJ2-1|TRBD2
TGTGCCAGCAGCGCTCCGGGACTAACTCGGGATGAGCAGTTCTTC
CASSAPGLTRDEQFF
>-|TRBV20-1|TRBJ2-3|TRBD2
TGCAGTGCTAGAAGGGGACTAGCGGGGGGGCGGACAGATACGCAGTATTTT
CSARRGLAGGRTDTQYF
>few|TRBV5-1|TRBJ2-1|-
TGCGCCAGCGGTCAAACTAGTACCGAGCAGTTCTTC
CASGQTSTEQFF
>-|TRBV12-3/TRBV12-4|TRBJ1-5|TRBD1
TGTGCCAGCAGCCACGACAGGGCCCAGCCCCAGCATTTT
CASSHDRAQPQHF
>many|TRBV7-2|TRBJ2-1|-
TGTGCCAGCAGCTCGTCACGCAACTCCTACAATGAGCAGTTCTTC
CASSSSRNSYNEQFF
>few|TRBV28|TRBJ2-1|TRBD2
TGTGCCAGCAGACCCCAAGCGGGGGGAACCTACAATGAGCAGTTCTTC
CASRPQAGGTYNEQFF
>many|TRBV28|TRBJ1-6|TRBD1
TGTGCCAGCAGTTTGGACAGGGCCAATTCACCCCTCCACTTT
CASSLDRANSPLHF
>-|TRBV5-1|TRBJ2-2|TRBD2
TGCGCCAGCAGCCACTTAGCGGGGGCGAACACCGGGGAGCTGTTTTTT
CASSHLAGANTGELFF
>many|TRBV20-1|TRBJ2-3|-
TGCAGTGCTAGAGAGGGGGCCTACACAGATACGCAGTATTTT
CSAREGAYTDTQYF
>many|TRBV29-1|TRBJ1-4|TRBD1
TGCAGCGTTTCTAGGGGGCCAAATGAAAAACTGTTTTTT
CSVSRGPNEKLFF
>-|TRBV25-1|TRBJ2-5|-
TGTGCCAGCAGTGAAATCGTGACCCAGTACTTC
CASSEIVTQYF
>many|TRBV7-9|TRBJ2-5|-
TGTGCCAGCAGTCCCGGAGTCATCGGGTCCCAGTACTTC
CASSPGVIGSQYF
>few|TRBV7-2|TRBJ1-3|-
TGTGCCAGCAGCTTAGCGAACATTCGCTCTGGAAACACCATATATTTT
CASSLANIRSGNTIYF
>few|TRBV7-9|TRBJ1-1|-
TGTGCCAGCAGCCAAGTGGGGCGGACTGAAGCTTTCTTT
CASSQVGRTEAFF
>-|TRBV24-1|TRBJ2-7|-
TGTGCCACCAGTGACGCGGCTAGCTACGAGCAGTACTTC
CATSDAASYEQYF
>-|TRBV5-6|TRBJ2-4|-
TGTGCCAGGGGCCTCGGGACGAAAAACATTCAGTACTTC
CARGLGTKNIQYF
>-|TRBV7-2|TRBJ1-4|-
TGTGCCAGCAGCAGAGGGGGGGAAGGGGAAAAACTGTTTTTT
CASSRGGEGEKLFF
>-|TRBV7-2|TRBJ2-5|TRBD2
TGTGCCAGCACCTGGGTAGCGGGGGGGCCAGTGATGGAGACCCAGTACTTC
CASTWVAGGPVMETQYF
>many|TRBV5-1|TRBJ1-1|TRBD1
TGCGCCAGCAGCTCGGGACAGGGGGCTATTGAAGCTTTCTTT
CASSSGQGAIEAFF
>-|TRBV28|TRBJ1-6|-
TGTGCCAGCAGTCCCGGGTTCTATAATTCACCCCTCCACTTT
CASSPGFYNSPLHF
>few|TRBV7-2|TRBJ2-2|-
TGTGCCAGCACCCCGGCGACCCGACCCACCGGGGAGCTGTTTTTT
CASTPATRPTGELFF
>many|TRBV10-2|TRBJ1-1|-
TGCGCCAGCATCGAAGGCACTGAAGCTTTCTTT
CASIEGTEAFF
>many|TRBV29-1|TRBJ1-2|-
TGCAGCGTTGAAGGGGCCCGCGGTCCCGGGGACTATGGCTACACCTTC
CSVEGARGPGDYGYTF
>many|TRBV25-1|TRBJ1-1|-
TGTGCCAGCAGTGGCGGGACTTTAAGTGAAGCTTTCTTT
CASSGGTLSEAFF
>few|TRBV11-2|TRBJ2-7|-
TGTGCCAGCAGCTTAGGACGGCGGGAGCAGTACTTC
CASSLGRREQYF
>many|TRBV29-1|TRBJ1-5|TRBD1
TGCAGCGTTGTAGCACAGGGGAGCGGTAGCAATCAGCCCCAGCATTTT
CSVVAQGSGSNQPQHF
>many|TRBV20-1|TRBJ2-7|-
TGCAGTGCTAGTAGGGCAGGGAGGTACGAGCAGTACTTC
CSASRAGRYEQYF
>-|TRBV29-1|TRBJ1-1|-
TGCAGCGTTGGGGATGGGGTGAACGCTGAAGCTTTCTTT
CSVGDGVNAEAFF
>few|TRBV7-9|TRBJ2-3|TRBD2
TGTGCCAGCAGCAAGGGACTAGCGGGGGATACGCAGTATTTT
CASSKGLAGDTQYF
>few|TRBV12-3/TRBV12-4|TRBJ1-4|-
TGTGCCAGCAGTTTAGGAGGAGGGGGTGAAAAACTGTTTTTT
CASSLGGGGEKLFF
>few|TRBV11-2|TRBJ2-1|-
TGTGCCAGCAGCCCGGGACATAACAATGAGCAGTTCTTC
CASSPGHNNEQFF
>few|TRBV5-6|TRBJ2-2|-
TGTGCCAGCAGCGACCGGACCGCCTCTACGAACACCGGGGAGCTGTTTTTT
CASSDRTASTNTGELFF
>many|TRBV29-1|TRBJ2-2|-
TGCAGCGTGGGCCTTTTTGTAACCGGGGAGCTGTTTTTT
CSVGLFVTGELFF
>few|TRBV5-6|TRBJ1-5|-
TGTGCCAGCAGCTTGGGGATGGACGGCAATCAGCCCCAGCATTTT
CASSLGMDGNQPQHF
>few|TRBV4-2|TRBJ1-5|-
TGTGCCAGCAGCCCAGGACGGTCCAAGCAGCCCCAGCATTTT
CASSPGRSKQPQHF
>many|TRBV20-1|TRBJ1-6|-
TGCAGTGCTGGGGGGGAAGGGTCACCCCTCCACTTT
CSAGGEGSPLHF
>-|TRBV10-3|TRBJ1-3|-
TGTGCCATCAGTCCAGGTTTTGGAAACACCATATATTTT
CAISPGFGNTIYF
>-|TRBV5-6|TRBJ1-1|TRBD1
TGTGCCAGCAGCTTGGATTACACCAGGGGGGACACTGAAGCTTTCTTT
CASSLDYTRGDTEAFF
>many|TRBV29-1|TRBJ2-5|-
TGCAGCGTTCCAGGGAAGGGCCAAGAGACCCAGTACTTC
CSVPGKGQETQYF
>many|TRBV7-2|TRBJ1-1|-
TGTGCCAGCAGCATCACAGGGAGCACTGAAGCTTTCTTT
CASSITGSTEAFF
>few|TRBV12-3/TRBV12-4|TRBJ1-4|-
TGTGCCAGCAGTTTAAGTCAGCACAAACTGTTTTTT
CASSLSQHKLFF
>-|TRBV9|TRBJ2-1|-
TGTGCCAGCAGCGTAGGGGTGGGGGTCTCCTACAATGAGCAGTTCTTC
CASSVGVGVSYNEQFF
>-|TRBV24-1|TRBJ2-1|TRBD2
TGTGCCACCAGGTCCACTAGCGGGGACTCCTACAATGAGCAGTTCTTC
CATRSTSGDSYNEQFF
>many|TRBV10-3|TRBJ2-7|-
TGTGCCATCAGTGAGGGGACGGGGCCAGTAGGGTCCTACGAGCAGTACTTC
CAISEGTGPVGSYEQYF
>-|TRBV7-3|TRBJ2-2|TRBD1
TGTGCCAGCAGCTCGCCCCAGGGGGCGCACACCGGGGAGCTGTTTTTT
CASSSPQGAHTGELFF
>once|TRBV5-1|TRBJ2-1|-
TGCGCCAGCAGCTTGGCGAGGGACGCCTACAATGAGCAGTTCTTC
CASSLARDAYNEQFF
>few|TRBV29-1|TRBJ2-6|TRBD1
TGCAGCGTGTCCCTCTCGGGACAGCCGTCTGGGGCCAACGTCCTGACTTTC
CSVSLSGQPSGANVLTF
>-|TRBV11-2|TRBJ2-5|-
TGTGCCAGCAGCTTAGTCCCCTGGCGGAGGGAGGAAGAGACCCAGTACTTC
CASSLVPWRREEETQYF
>many|TRBV20-1|TRBJ1-4|-
TGCAGTGCTTGGGGGGTAACTAATGAAAAACTGTTTTTT
CSAWGVTNEKLFF
>many|TRBV20-1|TRBJ2-5|TRBD1
TGCAGTGCTGAACAGGGGCTGGGGCAAGAGACCCAGTACTTC
CSAEQGLGQETQYF
>many|TRBV20-1|TRBJ1-5|-
TGCAGTGCTAGACAACAGGGCAATCAGCCCCAGCATTTT
CSARQQGNQPQHF
>many|TRBV5-5|TRBJ1-6|-
TGTGCCAGCAGCTTAGGGCAGGCCTCCTATAATTCACCCCTCCACTTT
CASSLGQASYNSPLHF